Each of the 14 T cell receptor beta chains below was sequenced from the same sample in a study of shared clonotypes between healthy human individuals. CD45RO-negative CD8 cells positively selected for CCR7 made up the naive population, which excluded terminally differentiated effector memory CD45RA+ cells. Assay used: immunoSEQ multiplex PCR; TCRdb lists only in-frame clones, some missing. The sample records over 2,000,000 clones, about 93% being singletons. The sample was naive CD8+ T cells from PBMCs. All receptors derive from a man between 18 and 29 years old in good health. Some clones in this sample may be carry-over from other donors' samples.

This clone was recorded once. This sequence joins TRBV6-5 and TRBJ1-6; 7 positions match TRBD1. The CDR3 totals 14 residues. Germline trimming cut 6 bases from V and 9 bases from J; bases unmatched to any gene: 8. Looked up from germline, CDR1 is MNHEY and CDR2 is SVGAGI. This CDR3 reads CASRPGGIGSPLHF. For the CDR3, the DNA is TGTGCCAGCAGACCAGGGGGAATCGGTTCACCCCTCCACTTT.

This rearrangement joins TRBV11-1 to TRBJ2-1; D may be TRBD2 (6 bases). V lost 2 bases and J 4 bases, leaving 18 bases between the germline ends. There are 17 residues in the CDR3. Looked up from germline, CDR1 is SGHAT and CDR2 is FQDESV (reference sequence). Here the CDR3 reads CASSLSTHGGPYNEQFF. The CDR3 DNA is TGTGCCAGCAGCTTAAGCACCCACGGGGGACCTTACAATGAGCAGTTCTTC. The whole variable domain, remainder taken from reference TRBV11-1 and TRBJ2-1, is EAEVAQSPRYKITEKSQAVAFWCDPISGHATLYWYRQILGQGPELLVQFQDESVVDDSQLPKDRFSAERLKGVDSTLKIQPAELGDSAMYLCASSLSTHGGPYNEQFFGPGTRLTVL.

The J gene is TRBJ2-7, the V gene TRBV5-5; no reliable D call. Germline CDR1 SGHKS, CDR2 YYEKEE (reference sequence). The CDR3 has 15 residues. V lost 0 bases to trimming and J lost 1 base, with 11 bases between them. The chain's CDR3 is CASSLGPPQSYEQYF. CDR3 in DNA: TGTGCCAGCAGCTTGGGACCGCCACAATCCTACGAGCAGTACTTC. The full variable domain, completed using reference TRBV5-5 and TRBJ2-7, is DAGVTQSPTHLIKTRGQQVTLRCSPISGHKSVSWYQQVLGQGPQFIFQYYEKEERGRGNFPDRFSARQFPNYSSELNVNALLLGDSALYLCASSLGPPQSYEQYFGPGTRLTVT.

The rearrangement joins TRBV7-3 to TRBJ2-1; 7 bases line up with TRBD2. Looked up from germline, CDR1 is SGHTA and CDR2 is FQGTGA. The CDR3 is made up of 17 amino acids. The V gene end was trimmed by 6 bases and the J gene end by 7 bases; junction bases not matched to a gene: 18. The CDR3 sequence: CASSQGPLAEGPNEQFF. The CDR3 DNA sequence: TGTGCCAGCAGTCAGGGACCCCTAGCGGAAGGCCCAAATGAGCAGTTCTTC.

About this clone itself: Other nucleotide sequences in the sample specify the same CDR3. The chain employs TRBV9 and TRBJ2-3, with D perhaps TRBD2 (6 bases). CDR3 length: 14 residues. Germline assignment: CDR1 SGDLS and CDR2 YYNGEE. V lost 0 bases, J lost 3 bases, and 8 bases lay in between. The CDR3 here is CASSVVGTTDTQYF. CDR3 nucleotides: TGTGCCAGCAGCGTAGTGGGGACTACAGATACGCAGTATTTT. Variable domain in full (rest from reference TRBV9 and TRBJ2-3): DSGVTQTPKHLITATGQRVTLRCSPRSGDLSVYWYQQSLDQGLQFLIQYYNGEERAKGNILERFSAQQFPDLHSELNLSSLELGDSALYFCASSVVGTTDTQYFGPGTRLTVL.

The chain uses TRBV19 and TRBJ2-3; D is unresolved. CDR1 is LNHDA and CDR2 is SQIVND in the germline V gene (reference sequence). The CDR3 has 12 residues. Trimming stripped 6 bases from V and 0 bases from J, with 4 bases between. The CDR3: CASRASTDTQYF. For the CDR3, the DNA is TGTGCCAGTAGGGCTAGCACAGATACGCAGTATTTT.

Written as DNA, the CDR3 is TGTGCCAGTACAGACCTCAGCTCTGGAAACACCATATATTTT. Translating it yields CASTDLSSGNTIYF. The gene calls are TRBV7-2 and TRBJ1-3, with D unresolved. Germline assignment: CDR1 SGHTA and CDR2 FQGNSA. With 9 bases removed from V and 0 bases from J, the gap between germline ends came to 12 bases. This CDR3 has 14 amino acids.

This chain joins TRBV6-5 and TRBJ1-2, with D unresolved. This CDR3 contains 16 residues. Germline CDR1 and CDR2: MNHEY and SVGAGI. V lost 0 bases, J lost 4 bases, and 15 bases lay in between. CDR3 nucleotides: TGTGCCAGCAGTTACTCGAGGGTCGGCGGTATCTATGGCTACACCTTC. This codes for CASSYSRVGGIYGYTF.

Here the CDR3 DNA reads TGTGCCAGCAGCTTAGAGCCAGGGACCTTCTACGAGCAGTACTTC. It translates to CASSLEPGTFYEQYF. The chain is built from TRBV7-2 and TRBJ2-7; D is possibly TRBD1 or TRBD2 (5 bases each). Germline V gene lookup returns CDR1 SGHTA and CDR2 FQGNSA. The CDR3 covers 15 residues. Deletions cut 1 base from V and 3 bases from J, with 13 bases between.

V and J are TRBV30 and TRBJ2-1; the D is unclear. The CDR3 has 14 residues. Germline values: CDR1 GTSNPN, CDR2 SVGIG (reference sequence). The V end was cut by 0 bases, the J end by 4 bases, with 10 bases between. The CDR3 here is CAWSVVGLYNEQFF. The CDR3 nucleotides read TGTGCCTGGAGTGTGGTCGGGCTTTACAATGAGCAGTTCTTC.

The rearrangement uses TRBV10-3 and TRBJ2-7; TRBD2 might be the D (5 bases). The CDR3 spans 13 residues. Per germline, CDR1 ENHRY and CDR2 SYGVKD. V lost 0 bases and J lost 12, with 15 bases in between. As DNA, the CDR3 is TGTGCCATCAGTGAGTCCCCGCTCGAGGGTTTGTACTTC. Residues: CAISESPLEGLYF.

Points on this clone: Other DNA variants within this sample encode the same CDR3. The CDR3 bases are TGTGCCAGCAGCTTATTCGGGGGAGGCTCCTACGAGCAGTACTTC. This codes for CASSLFGGGSYEQYF. The chain joins TRBV11-2 to TRBJ2-7, with TRBD2 as a possible D gene (6 bases). V lost 2 bases and J 0 bases, leaving 11 bases between the germline ends. The CDR3 is 15 residues long. Germline CDR1 SGHAT, CDR2 FQNNGV.

The chain links TRBV7-8 to TRBJ2-3; D is possibly TRBD2 (5 bases). CDR1 is SGHVS, CDR2 FQNEAQ, per germline. The ends were cut back, 4 bases at V and 0 bases at J, with 17 bases in the middle. This CDR3 has 17 residues. CDR3 bases: TGTGCCAGCAGCTCCCCGCGAGGGTCCGTAAGCACAGATACGCAGTATTTT. This encodes CASSSPRGSVSTDTQYF.

V usage is TRBV9 and J usage is TRBJ2-3; 10 positions agree with TRBD2. Germline CDR1 SGDLS, CDR2 YYNGEE. This CDR3 is 19 amino acids long. With 4 bases clipped from V and 6 bases from J, the junction kept 20 bases outside the gene matches. The CDR3 spells CASSPMPRTSGRGVDTQYF. For the CDR3, the DNA is TGTGCCAGCAGCCCTATGCCCAGGACTAGCGGTAGAGGGGTCGATACGCAGTATTTT.